A selection of T cell receptor beta chains follows, all from one sample in a study of long-term antiretroviral therapy in people with HIV. Sequenced by immunoSEQ multiplex PCR; TCRdb stores in-frame clones only, minus some. The repertoire holds about 39,000 clones, with more than 80% as singletons. This specimen consisted of unsorted PBMCs, obtained 3.1 years after starting antiretroviral therapy. Receptors were obtained from a woman aged 45-65 years with HIV. Both conserved end residues are part of each CDR3. The D gene is left open where the match is weak. Size is omitted from some rows. Given values are once, few, many or a class for expanded clones.

>TRBV19|TRBD1|.|TRBJ1-6
TGTGCCAGTAGTGGAATCCCGGGACAGGGCGAATCACCCCTCCACTTT
CASSGIPGQGESPLHF
>TRBV18|.|few|TRBJ1-2
TGTGCCAGCTCACCACGTCGAACCAACTATGGCTACACCTTC
CASSPRRTNYGYTF
>TRBV19|.|once|TRBJ2-7
TGTGCCAGTAGTATGGAGGCAGCTTACGAGCAGTACTTC
CASSMEAAYEQYF
>TRBV18|.|.|TRBJ2-6
TGTGCCAGCTCACGCGACAGTAGCTCTGGGGCCAACGTCCTGACTTTC
CASSRDSSSGANVLTF
>TRBV18|TRBD1|.|TRBJ2-1
TGTGCCAGCTCACCACCGGGACAGGGGCGGAATGAGCAGTTCTTC
CASSPPGQGRNEQFF
>TRBV5-1|TRBD1|few|TRBJ2-2
TGCGCCAGCAGAGGGGACAGATTCACCGGGGAGCTGTTTTTT
CASRGDRFTGELFF
>TRBV5-4|.|.|TRBJ2-7
TGTGCCAGCAGCTTGGACAGGGAACAGTACTTC
CASSLDREQYF
>TRBV6-5|.|once|TRBJ1-1
TGTGCCAGCAGTCCCGAGGCAGCGGGGAACACTGAAGCTTTCTTT
CASSPEAAGNTEAFF
>TRBV9|TRBD1|.|TRBJ2-3
TGTGCCAGCAGCGTCAGGGGGCGCGACACAGATACGCAGTATTTT
CASSVRGRDTDTQYF
>TRBV5-4|.|.|TRBJ1-2
TGTGCCAGCAGCTTGAGGGAGGACTACCTCTATGGCTACACCTTC
CASSLREDYLYGYTF
>TRBV5-1|TRBD2|.|TRBJ2-3
TGCGCCAGCAGCCGGGCGAGCGGGGGGGGAGATACGCAGTATTTT
CASSRASGGGDTQYF
>TRBV7-9|TRBD2|.|TRBJ2-1
TGTGCCAGCAGTCGGACTAGCGGGGGGGCTATAGCCTACAATGAGCAGTTCTTC
CASSRTSGGAIAYNEQFF